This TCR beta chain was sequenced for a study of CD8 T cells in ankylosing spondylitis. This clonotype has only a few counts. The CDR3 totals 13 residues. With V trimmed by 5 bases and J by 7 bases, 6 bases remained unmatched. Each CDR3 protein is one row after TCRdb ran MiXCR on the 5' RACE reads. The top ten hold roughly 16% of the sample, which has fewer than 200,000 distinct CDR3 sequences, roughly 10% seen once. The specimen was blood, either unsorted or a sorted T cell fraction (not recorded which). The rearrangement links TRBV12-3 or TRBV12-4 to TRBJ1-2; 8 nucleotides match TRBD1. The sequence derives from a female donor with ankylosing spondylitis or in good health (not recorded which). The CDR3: CASSQGALVGYTF. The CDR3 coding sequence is TGTGCCAGCAGTCAGGGGGCTTTGGTTGGCTACACCTTC.